Listed below are T cell receptor beta chains from one sample, sequenced in a study of beta chain features in type 1 diabetes. Sequencing used immunoSEQ multiplex PCR; TCRdb keeps in-frame clones, though not all of them. The sample contains 200,000 to 300,000 clones, around 21% of which appear only once. The sequenced material came from naive CD4+ T cells from blood. Receptor source: a woman aged 40 to 50 with type 1 diabetes. The CDR3 runs from the conserved cysteine through the conserved F or W. D genes are given only for firm matches. Size is omitted from some rows. Given values are once, few, many or a class for expanded clones.

>TRBD1|TRBV2|TRBJ1-6|NA
CASSPRAAGGNSPLHF
TGTGCCAGCAGTCCGCGGGCGGCAGGGGGAAATTCACCCCTCCACTTT
>NA|TRBV28|TRBJ2-7|few
CASSHPTSGPQYF
TGTGCCAGCAGCCACCCGACTAGTGGGCCGCAGTACTTC
>NA|TRBV9|TRBJ1-5|NA
CASSAEGISNQPQHF
TGTGCCAGCAGCGCTGAGGGCATAAGCAATCAGCCCCAGCATTTT
>TRBD1|TRBV4-2|TRBJ1-5|few
CASSLDRGDQPQHF
TGTGCCAGCAGCCTGGACAGGGGGGATCAGCCCCAGCATTTT
>TRBD1|TRBV7-6|TRBJ2-6|NA
CASSCRDSRGGANVLTF
TGTGCCAGCAGCTGCCGGGACAGCCGCGGAGGGGCCAACGTCCTGACTTTC
>NA|TRBV5-1|TRBJ1-2|NA
CASSLAGEYGYTF
TGCGCCAGCAGCTTGGCGGGGGAGTATGGCTACACCTTC
>NA|TRBV18|TRBJ2-3|few
CASSLGVFTDTQYF
TGTGCCAGCTCACTCGGGGTCTTCACAGATACGCAGTATTTT
>NA|TRBV7-9|TRBJ1-3|NA
CASSFREAGNTIYF
TGTGCCAGCAGCTTCCGGGAGGCTGGAAACACCATATATTTT
>TRBD2|TRBV7-9|TRBJ2-7|NA
CASSRGSGVSSYEQYF
TGTGCCAGCAGCCGCGGAAGCGGGGTTAGCTCCTACGAGCAGTACTTC
>NA|TRBV9|TRBJ2-7|few
CASSVQGSGEQYF
TGTGCCAGCAGCGTACAAGGGAGTGGCGAGCAGTACTTC
>TRBD1|TRBV6-1|TRBJ1-6|few
CASSGRTGSYNSPLHF
TGTGCCAGCAGTGGACGGACAGGATCTTATAATTCACCCCTCCACTTT
>NA|TRBV25-1|TRBJ2-3|few
CASSELDSLTDTQYF
TGTGCCAGCAGTGAGCTGGACAGCCTCACAGATACGCAGTATTTT
>TRBD1|TRBV5-6|TRBJ2-7|NA
CASSPGDRGYEQYF
TGTGCCAGCAGCCCCGGGGACAGGGGGTACGAGCAGTACTTC
>NA|TRBV29-1|TRBJ2-1|NA
CSVVRNNLQGEQFF
TGCAGCGTTGTGAGGAACAACCTGCAAGGAGAGCAGTTCTTC
>NA|TRBV5-1|TRBJ1-1|few
CASRPGTLNTEAFF
TGCGCCAGCAGACCCGGGACACTGAACACTGAAGCTTTCTTT
>TRBD1|TRBV7-9|TRBJ1-2|NA
CASSFSPTGDYGYTF
TGTGCCAGCAGCTTCTCCCCCACAGGGGACTATGGCTACACCTTC
>NA|TRBV9|TRBJ2-5|NA
CASSVGGGDPETQYF
TGTGCCAGCAGCGTAGGTGGCGGTGATCCGGAGACCCAGTACTTC
>NA|TRBV5-1|TRBJ1-5|NA
CASSLGSGDQPQHF
TGCGCCAGCAGCTTGGGAAGCGGGGATCAGCCCCAGCATTTT
>NA|TRBV30|TRBJ1-5|few
CAWSAQGDQPQHF
TGTGCCTGGAGTGCACAGGGAGATCAGCCCCAGCATTTT
>NA|TRBV7-3|TRBJ2-3|NA
CASSAQLGDTQYF
TGTGCCAGCAGCGCCCAACTAGGGGATACGCAGTATTTT
>NA|TRBV6-5|TRBJ1-6|NA
CASSYSGFYNSPLHF
TGTGCCAGCAGTTACTCCGGGTTCTATAATTCACCCCTCCACTTT
>NA|TRBV5-4|TRBJ1-1|NA
CASRADLGRDTEAFF
TGTGCCAGCAGAGCTGACTTGGGCAGGGACACTGAAGCTTTCTTT
>TRBD2|TRBV5-1|TRBJ2-1|NA
CASRHSGSPSENEQFF
TGCGCCAGTCGTCACAGCGGGAGTCCCTCTGAGAATGAGCAGTTCTTC
>NA|TRBV9|TRBJ2-5|few
CASSREETQYF
TGTGCCAGCAGCCGGGAGGAGACCCAGTACTTC
>NA|TRBV18|TRBJ1-1|NA
CASSERAGPTEAFF
TGTGCCAGCTCCGAAAGGGCGGGGCCGACTGAAGCTTTCTTT
>TRBD2|TRBV9|TRBJ2-7|NA
CASSTGTSVPYEQYF
TGTGCCAGCAGCACCGGGACTAGCGTCCCCTACGAGCAGTACTTC
>TRBD1|TRBV9|TRBJ2-7|NA
CASSERGTGVYEQYF
TGTGCCAGCAGCGAGAGAGGGACAGGGGTCTACGAGCAGTACTTC
>TRBD1|TRBV19|TRBJ2-7|NA
CASSMSGQGAYEQYF
TGTGCCAGTAGTATGTCGGGACAGGGAGCCTACGAGCAGTACTTC
>NA|TRBV28|TRBJ1-2|few
CASSLQGPNYGYTF
TGTGCCAGCAGTCTACAGGGACCTAACTATGGCTACACCTTC
>NA|TRBV18|TRBJ2-2|NA
CASSPTIGSDTGELFF
TGTGCCAGCTCACCTACTATCGGGTCCGACACCGGGGAGCTGTTTTTT
>TRBD2|TRBV18|TRBJ2-1|NA
CASSPMPGGTYNEQFF
TGTGCCAGCTCACCAATGCCGGGGGGGACCTACAATGAGCAGTTCTTC
>NA|TRBV10-3|TRBJ2-7|once
CAISESQAYSYEQYF
TGTGCCATCAGTGAGTCACAGGCCTACTCCTACGAGCAGTACTTC
>NA|TRBV4-3|TRBJ2-1|NA
CASSQDWTPGSYNEQFF
TGCGCCAGCAGCCAAGATTGGACTCCCGGCTCCTACAATGAGCAGTTCTTC
>NA|TRBV6-6|TRBJ2-5|NA
CASSRNREETQYF
TGTGCCAGCAGCCGAAACAGGGAAGAGACCCAGTACTTC
>TRBD1|TRBV5-1|TRBJ2-7|NA
CASSPESGGRAYEQYF
TGCGCCAGCAGCCCGGAGTCAGGGGGCCGAGCCTACGAGCAGTACTTC
>NA|TRBV5-4|TRBJ2-7|NA
CASSSAGSYEQYF
TGTGCCAGCAGCTCGGCAGGCTCCTACGAGCAGTACTTC
>TRBD1|TRBV30|TRBJ1-5|few
CAWSPDRGRNQPQHF
TGTGCCTGGAGTCCGGACAGGGGACGCAATCAGCCCCAGCATTTT
>NA|TRBV28|TRBJ1-2|few
CASSVPQGRSYTF
TGTGCCAGCAGTGTACCCCAGGGAAGGAGCTACACCTTC
>TRBD2|TRBV5-4|TRBJ2-6|NA
CASSLGAGGTGANVLTF
TGTGCCAGCAGCTTGGGTGCGGGAGGGACTGGGGCCAACGTCCTGACTTTC
>NA|TRBV4-1|TRBJ1-2|NA
CASSRAYALNGYTF
TGCGCCAGCAGCCGAGCGTACGCCCTCAATGGCTACACCTTC
>NA|TRBV28|TRBJ2-7|once
CASSELNDSSYEQYF
TGTGCCAGCAGTGAACTGAACGATAGCTCCTACGAGCAGTACTTC
>NA|TRBV27|TRBJ2-3|few
CASSSVNSLTDTQYF
TGTGCCAGCAGTTCAGTGAACAGCCTCACAGATACGCAGTATTTT
>NA|TRBV10-3|TRBJ2-3|NA
CAISESTSGSTDTQYF
TGTGCCATCAGTGAGTCGACTAGTGGTAGCACAGATACGCAGTATTTT